This TCR beta chain derives from a study of T cell repertoires in cytomegalovirus infection. The wider study: It was the public TCR beta signatures that indicated both CMV infection and matching HLA type.

TCRdb reprocessed the reads via MiXCR and lists one record per CDR3 protein. Seen here are approximately 300,000 distinct CDR3 sequences, 25% to 35% observed once, and the top ten hold 15% to 25%. For this clonotype: Its cognate antigen is unknown.

V was shortened by 0 bases and J by 0 bases, with 8 bases between the two germline ends. CDR1 is SGHNT, CDR2 YYREEE, per germline (reference sequence). The CDR3 spans 15 residues. The gene calls are TRBV5-4 and TRBJ2-3; tentative D call: TRBD1 (5 bases). The sequenced sample was cultured PBMCs, obtained from culture after CMV antigen stimulation. The TCR was taken from a human donor in good health (CMV status not recorded). Some clones in this sample may be carry-over from other donors' samples. The DNA of the CDR3 is TGTGCCAGCAGCTTGGGGGGCCGCAGCACAGATACGCAGTATTTT. This encodes CASSLGGRSTDTQYF. The whole variable domain, remainder taken from reference TRBV5-4 and TRBJ2-3, is ETGVTQSPTHLIKTRGQQVTLRCSSQSGHNTVSWYQQALGQGPQFIFQYYREEENGRGNFPPRFSGLQFPNYSSELNVNALELDDSALYLCASSLGGRSTDTQYFGPGTRLTVL.